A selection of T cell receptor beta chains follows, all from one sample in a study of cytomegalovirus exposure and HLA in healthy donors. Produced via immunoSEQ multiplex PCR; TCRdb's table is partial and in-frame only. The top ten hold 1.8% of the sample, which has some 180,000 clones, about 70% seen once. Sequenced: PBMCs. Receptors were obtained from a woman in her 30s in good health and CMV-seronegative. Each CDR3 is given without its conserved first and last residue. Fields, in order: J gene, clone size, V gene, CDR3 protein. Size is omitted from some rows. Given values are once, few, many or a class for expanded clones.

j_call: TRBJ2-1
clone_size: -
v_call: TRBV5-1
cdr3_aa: ASRSSGGAGYNEQF

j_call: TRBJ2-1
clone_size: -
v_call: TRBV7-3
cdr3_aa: ASSFSGGSAEQF

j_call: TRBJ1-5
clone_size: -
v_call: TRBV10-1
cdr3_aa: APERVGQGLKPQH

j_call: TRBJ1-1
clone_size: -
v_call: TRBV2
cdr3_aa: ASSATVNTEAF

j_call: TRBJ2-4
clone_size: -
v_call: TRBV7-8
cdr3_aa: ASSLRWQGKNIQY

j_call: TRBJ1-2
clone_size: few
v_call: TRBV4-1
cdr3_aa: ASSPRQGTPEGYT

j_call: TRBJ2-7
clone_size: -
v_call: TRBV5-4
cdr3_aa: ASSLGDRGHREQY

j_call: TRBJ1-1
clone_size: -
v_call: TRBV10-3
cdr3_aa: AISDQNTEAF

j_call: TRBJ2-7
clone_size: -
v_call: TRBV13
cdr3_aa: ASSFLRLAGSYEQY

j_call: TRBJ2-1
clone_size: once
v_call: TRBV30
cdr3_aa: AWTSGRASSYNEQF

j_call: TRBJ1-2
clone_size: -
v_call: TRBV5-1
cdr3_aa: ASSFGQGTYGYT

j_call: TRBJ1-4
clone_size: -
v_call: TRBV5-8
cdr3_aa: ASSLDRGLGSEKLF

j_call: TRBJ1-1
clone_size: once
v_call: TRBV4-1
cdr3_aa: ASSQVMTPAEAF

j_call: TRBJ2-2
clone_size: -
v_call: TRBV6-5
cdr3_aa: ASSLPSAGELF

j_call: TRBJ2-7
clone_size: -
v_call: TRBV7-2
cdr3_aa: ASSPRAGGSYEQY

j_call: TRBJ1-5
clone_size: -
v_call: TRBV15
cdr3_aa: ATSSEQGLSFQPQH

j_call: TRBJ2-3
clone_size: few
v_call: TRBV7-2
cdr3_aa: ASSLRGLAGGSTDTQY

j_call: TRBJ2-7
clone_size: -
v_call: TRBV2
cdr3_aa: ASMEGHGTYEQY

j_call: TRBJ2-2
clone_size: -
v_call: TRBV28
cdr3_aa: ASGQGNTGELF

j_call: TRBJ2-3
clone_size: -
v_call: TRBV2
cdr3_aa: ASNLAGPTDTQY

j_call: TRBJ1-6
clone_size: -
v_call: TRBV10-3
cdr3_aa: AISGTGTGEDNSPLH

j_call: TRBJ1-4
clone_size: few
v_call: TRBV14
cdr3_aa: ASSQTRNNEKLF

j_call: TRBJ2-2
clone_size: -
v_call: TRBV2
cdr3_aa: ASSQQGTNTGELF

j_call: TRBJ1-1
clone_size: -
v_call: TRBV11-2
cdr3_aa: ASSLGAQENTEAF

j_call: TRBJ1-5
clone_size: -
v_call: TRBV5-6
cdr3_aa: ASSAQGALPSNQPQH

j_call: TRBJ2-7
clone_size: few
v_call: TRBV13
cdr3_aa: ASSLKTYLSYEQY

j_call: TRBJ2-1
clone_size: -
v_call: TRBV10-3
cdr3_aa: AAGEANYNEQF

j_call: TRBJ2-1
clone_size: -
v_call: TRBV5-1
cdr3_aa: ASSLYPGQGSSPEQF

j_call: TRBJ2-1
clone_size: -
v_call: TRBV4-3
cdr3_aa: ASSQTSYNNEQF

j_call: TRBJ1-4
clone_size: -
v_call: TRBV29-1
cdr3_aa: SVLGQSEKLF

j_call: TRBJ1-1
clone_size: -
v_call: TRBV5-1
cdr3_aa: ASSRGGNPRRDTEAF

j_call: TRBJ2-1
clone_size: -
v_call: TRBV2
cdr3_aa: ASSDSRRATNNEQF

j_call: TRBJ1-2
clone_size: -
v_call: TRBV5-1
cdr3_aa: ASAPGGLNYGYT

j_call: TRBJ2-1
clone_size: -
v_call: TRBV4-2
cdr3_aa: ASSQEWDSREQF

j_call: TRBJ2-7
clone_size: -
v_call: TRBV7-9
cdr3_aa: ASSISSGYPYEQY

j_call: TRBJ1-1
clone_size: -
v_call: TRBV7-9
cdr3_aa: ASSFLLPPGVGFPEAF

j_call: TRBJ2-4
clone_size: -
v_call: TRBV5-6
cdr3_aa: ASSYADRFVQNIQY